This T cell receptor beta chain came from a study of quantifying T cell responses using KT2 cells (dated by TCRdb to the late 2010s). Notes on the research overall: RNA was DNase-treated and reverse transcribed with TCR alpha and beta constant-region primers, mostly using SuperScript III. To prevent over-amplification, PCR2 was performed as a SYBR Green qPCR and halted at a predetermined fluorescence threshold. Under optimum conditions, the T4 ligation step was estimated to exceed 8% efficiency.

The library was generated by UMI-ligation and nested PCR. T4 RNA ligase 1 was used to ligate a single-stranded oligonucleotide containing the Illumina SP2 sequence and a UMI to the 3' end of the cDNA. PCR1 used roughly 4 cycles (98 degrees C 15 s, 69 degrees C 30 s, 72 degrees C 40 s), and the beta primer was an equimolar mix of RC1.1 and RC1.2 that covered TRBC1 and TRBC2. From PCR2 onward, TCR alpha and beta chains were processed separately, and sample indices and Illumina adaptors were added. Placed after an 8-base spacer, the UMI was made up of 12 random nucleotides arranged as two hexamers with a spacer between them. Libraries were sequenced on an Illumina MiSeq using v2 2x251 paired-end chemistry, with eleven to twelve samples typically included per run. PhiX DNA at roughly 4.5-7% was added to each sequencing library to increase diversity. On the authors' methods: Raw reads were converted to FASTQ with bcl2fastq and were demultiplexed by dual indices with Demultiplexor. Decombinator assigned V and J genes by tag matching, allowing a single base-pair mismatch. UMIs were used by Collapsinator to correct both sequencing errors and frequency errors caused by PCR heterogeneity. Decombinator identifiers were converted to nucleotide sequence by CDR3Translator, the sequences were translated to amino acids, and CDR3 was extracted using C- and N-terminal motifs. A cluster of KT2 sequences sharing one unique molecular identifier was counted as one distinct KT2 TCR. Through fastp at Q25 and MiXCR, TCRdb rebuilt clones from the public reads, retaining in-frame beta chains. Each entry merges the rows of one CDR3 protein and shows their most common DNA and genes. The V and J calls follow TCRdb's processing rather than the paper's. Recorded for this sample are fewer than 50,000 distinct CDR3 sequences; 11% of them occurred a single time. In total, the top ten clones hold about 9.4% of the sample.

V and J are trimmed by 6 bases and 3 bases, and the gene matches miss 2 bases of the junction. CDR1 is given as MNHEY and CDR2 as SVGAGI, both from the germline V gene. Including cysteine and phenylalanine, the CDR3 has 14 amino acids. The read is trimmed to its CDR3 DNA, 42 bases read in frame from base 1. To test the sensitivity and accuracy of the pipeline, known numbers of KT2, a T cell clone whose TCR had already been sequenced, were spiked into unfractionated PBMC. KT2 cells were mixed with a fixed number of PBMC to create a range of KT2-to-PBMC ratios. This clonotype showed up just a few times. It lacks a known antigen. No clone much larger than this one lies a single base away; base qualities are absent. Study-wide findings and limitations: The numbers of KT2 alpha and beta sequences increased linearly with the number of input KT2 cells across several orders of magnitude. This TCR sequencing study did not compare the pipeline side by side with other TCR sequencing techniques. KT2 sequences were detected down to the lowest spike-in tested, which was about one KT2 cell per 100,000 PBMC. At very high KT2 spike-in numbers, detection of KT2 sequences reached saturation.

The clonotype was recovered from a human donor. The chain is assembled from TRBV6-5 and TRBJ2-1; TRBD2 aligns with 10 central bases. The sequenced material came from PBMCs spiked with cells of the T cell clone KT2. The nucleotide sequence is TGTGCCAGCAGCACTAGCGGGATCTACAATGAGCAGTTCTTC. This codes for CASSTSGIYNEQFF.